The clone carrying this T cell receptor beta chain was counted ten times or more. As yet, its antigen is unknown. This record belongs to a study of response to subunit inactivated influenza vaccine. One entry per CDR3 protein, called by TCRdb with MiXCR from the RT-PCR reads. This table holds under 550,000 distinct CDR3 sequences, 7.6% found once. Study observations and caveats: There was a suggestion from the authors that each seasonal influenza vaccination recruits few new T cells.

Trimming pared 4 bases from V and 10 bases from J, leaving 14 bases between. CDR1 and CDR2 (germline): SGHDN, FVKESK. The CDR3 runs to 14 residues. The TCR originated in a man between 50 and 69 years old who received an inactivated influenza vaccine. The material sequenced was PBMCs from blood, taken 23 months after vaccination. The rearrangement joins TRBV14 to TRBJ1-6; D uncertain. The CDR3 coding sequence is TGTGCCAGCAGCCCACAGAAGGGTGGGTCACCCCTCCACTTT. Translated: CASSPQKGGSPLHF. Based on the CDR3 plus reference TRBV14 and TRBJ1-6, the full variable domain is EAGVTQFPSHSVIEKGQTVTLRCDPISGHDNLYWYRRVMGKEIKFLLHFVKESKQDESGMPNNRFLAERTGGTYSTLKVQPAELEDSGVYFCASSPQKGGSPLHFGNGTRLTVT.